Detailed here is one TCR beta chain. The length of the CDR3 is 14 residues. V was shortened by 3 bases and J by 0 bases, with 11 bases between the two germline ends. In germline, CDR1 is SQVTM, CDR2 ANQGSEA. In terms of origin and age, donors were healthy Caucasian individuals from Russia aged roughly 6 to 90. The data derive from a study of blood T cells in healthy people across ages. Background on the study: About one barcoded beta molecule per two T cells was the capture yield of template switching.

Alongside a J-beta primer mix, a sample-barcoded 5' primer served in a second PCR lasting about 7 to 11 cycles. Each cDNA molecule was tagged by a template-switch adaptor that had 12 random nucleotides. Every sample produced at least 2.5 million CDR3-containing paired-end reads. TCRdb analysed the 5' RACE reads with MiXCR anew, one entry per CDR3 protein. The sample records roughly 1,500,000 distinct CDR3 sequences, about 32% being singletons. The chain combines TRBV29-1 with TRBJ1-2, with a tentative D call TRBD1 (6 bases). The origin of this receptor is a woman in her 30s in good health. Input material: blood. The CDR3 here is CSVDAGATNYGYTF. CDR3 in DNA: TGCAGCGTTGACGCAGGGGCTACTAACTATGGCTACACCTTC. The full variable domain, in which reference TRBV29-1 and TRBJ1-2 provide the parts outside the CDR3, is SAVISQKPSRDICQRGTSLTIQCQVDSQVTMMFWYRQQPGQSLTLIATANQGSEATYESGFVIDKFPISRPNLTFSTLTVSNMSPEDSSIYLCSVDAGATNYGYTFGSGTRLTVV.